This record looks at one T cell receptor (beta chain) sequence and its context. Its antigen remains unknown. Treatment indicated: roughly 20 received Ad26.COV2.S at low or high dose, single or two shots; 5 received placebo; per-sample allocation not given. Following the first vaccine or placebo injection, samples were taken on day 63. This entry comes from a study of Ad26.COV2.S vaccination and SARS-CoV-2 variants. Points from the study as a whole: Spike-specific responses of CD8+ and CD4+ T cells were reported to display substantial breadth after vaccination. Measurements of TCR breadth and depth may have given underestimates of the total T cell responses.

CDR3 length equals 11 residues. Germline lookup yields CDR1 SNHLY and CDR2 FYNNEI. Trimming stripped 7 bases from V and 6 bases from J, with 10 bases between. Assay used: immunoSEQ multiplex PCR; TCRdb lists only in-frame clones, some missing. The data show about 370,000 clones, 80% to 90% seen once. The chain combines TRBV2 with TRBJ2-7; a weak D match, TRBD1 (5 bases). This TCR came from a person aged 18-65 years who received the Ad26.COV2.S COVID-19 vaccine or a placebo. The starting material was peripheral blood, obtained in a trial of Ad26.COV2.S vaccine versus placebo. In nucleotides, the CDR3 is TGTGCCAGCACAGGGATCAGCGAGCAGTACTTC. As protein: CASTGISEQYF.